This passage covers 31 T cell receptor beta chains from one sample sequenced in a study of blood T cell repertoires in COVID-19. Produced via immunoSEQ multiplex PCR; TCRdb's table is partial and in-frame only. The data contain 250,000 to 300,000 clones, about 90% of them singletons. Input material: peripheral blood. These receptors originate from a woman in her thirties with COVID-19, enrolled during active disease.

The chain links TRBV30 to TRBJ2-2, with D possibly matching TRBD2 (6 bases). V dropped 5 bases and J dropped 7 bases, with 11 bases sitting between them. The CDR3 runs 12 residues. Germline CDR1 reads GTSNPN; CDR2 reads SVGIG (reference sequence). DNA of the CDR3: TGTGCCTGGGGTAGCGGAAACGGGGAGCTGTTTTTT. Translating gives CAWGSGNGELFF.

The chain has TRBV4-1 and TRBJ2-5; perhaps TRBD2 as D (6 bases). The germline V gene encodes CDR1 MGHRA and CDR2 YSYEKL. V was trimmed by 5 bases and J by 5 bases, leaving 12 bases between them. There are 13 residues in the CDR3. Written as DNA, the CDR3 is TGCGCCAGCAGCGCCAGGGCGGGGGAGACCCAGTACTTC. It yields the protein CASSARAGETQYF.

The chain combines TRBV30 with TRBJ2-1; TRBD2 matches at 16 bases. The germline V gene encodes CDR1 GTSNPN and CDR2 SVGIG (reference sequence). Trimming at V came to 1 base and at J to 8 bases, leaving 5 bases not matched to a gene. The CDR3 is 16 residues long. The CDR3 protein is CAWSAGLAGGPDEQFF. CDR3 DNA: TGTGCCTGGAGTGCGGGACTAGCGGGAGGGCCAGATGAGCAGTTCTTC.

The gene calls are TRBV27 and TRBJ1-2; TRBD1 might be the D (6 bases). The V end lost 1 base, the J end lost 7 bases, and 16 bases lay between the germline ends. This CDR3 has 15 amino acids. Germline V gene lookup returns CDR1 MNHEY and CDR2 SMNVEV (reference sequence). Here the CDR3 reads CASSLYGGRGSGYTF. The CDR3 bases are TGTGCCAGCAGTTTATACGGGGGGCGCGGAAGTGGCTACACCTTC.

V usage is TRBV5-4 and J usage is TRBJ1-4, with D unclear. Per the germline V gene, CDR1 is SGHNT and CDR2 is YYREEE (reference sequence). V was pared by 0 bases and J by 4 bases, with 7 bases between. The CDR3 loop spans 14 amino acids. The CDR3 loop reads CASSLDPLNEKLFF. As DNA, the CDR3 is TGTGCCAGCAGCTTGGATCCCCTTAATGAAAAACTGTTTTTT.

The rearrangement uses TRBV7-3 and TRBJ2-2; the match to TRBD2 covers 9 bases. CDR3 size: 16 residues. Germline V CDR1 and CDR2: SGHTA, FQGTGA. Germline trimming cut 6 bases from V and 6 bases from J; bases unmatched to any gene: 11. The CDR3 DNA reads TGTGCCAGCAGTTTTAGCGGGAGCCGCCGGCCCGGGGAGCTGTTTTTT. It yields the protein CASSFSGSRRPGELFF.

This rearrangement joins TRBV6-5 to TRBJ2-1; D is possibly TRBD1 (5 bases). The CDR3 contains 14 residues. Per the germline V gene, CDR1 is MNHEY and CDR2 is SVGAGI. Trimming left V 0 bases short and J 7 bases short, with 10 bases between. The CDR3 nucleotides read TGTGCCAGCAGTTACTCTCAGGGCCGGAATGAGCAGTTCTTC. Amino acids: CASSYSQGRNEQFF.

The chain has TRBV19 and TRBJ2-1, with D perhaps matching TRBD2 (5 bases). The germline gives CDR1 LNHDA, CDR2 SQIVND (reference sequence). The V and J ends lost 5 bases and 0 bases respectively, with 14 bases between them. The CDR3 is made up of 16 amino acids. The CDR3 bases are TGTGCCAGTAGTCCTCCCCGGGGAGACTCCTACAATGAGCAGTTCTTC. Its translation: CASSPPRGDSYNEQFF. The complete variable domain, with remaining parts taken from reference TRBV19 and TRBJ2-1, reads DGGITQSPKYLFRKEGQNVTLSCEQNLNHDAMYWYRQDPGQGLRLIYYSQIVNDFQKGDIAEGYSVSREKKESFPLTVTSAQKNPTAFYLCASSPPRGDSYNEQFFGPGTRLTVL.

This chain joins TRBV4-1 and TRBJ2-3, with a weak D call TRBD1 (6 bases). The CDR3 runs 15 residues. CDR1 is MGHRA and CDR2 is YSYEKL in the germline V gene. V was clipped by 5 bases and J by 2 bases, with 14 bases between them. The CDR3 nucleotides read TGCGCCAGCAGCAACCGGGACATCAACACAGATACGCAGTATTTT. Translation: CASSNRDINTDTQYF.

The chain employs TRBV5-4 and TRBJ1-2; 9 bases align to TRBD1. The trim removed 6 bases at V and 5 bases at J, leaving 17 bases unmatched. This CDR3 is built from 17 residues. Germline CDR1 reads SGHNT; CDR2 reads YYREEE (reference sequence). CDR3 nucleotides: TGTGCCAGCACCCTCTCTGAGTTGGACAGGGGTTTATATGGCTACACCTTC. Its translation: CASTLSELDRGLYGYTF. The full variable domain, in which reference TRBV5-4 and TRBJ1-2 provide the parts outside the CDR3, is ETGVTQSPTHLIKTRGQQVTLRCSSQSGHNTVSWYQQALGQGPQFIFQYYREEENGRGNFPPRFSGLQFPNYSSELNVNALELDDSALYLCASTLSELDRGLYGYTFGSGTRLTVV.

The chain recombines TRBV4-1 with TRBJ2-5; the D gene is possibly TRBD1 (5 bases). The CDR3 has 15 residues. Trimming left V 1 base short and J 5 bases short, with 14 bases between. Looked up from germline, CDR1 is MGHRA and CDR2 is YSYEKL. CDR3 bases: TGCGCCAGCAGCCAAGGGCAGGGTGGGATGGAGACCCAGTACTTC. This translates into CASSQGQGGMETQYF.

The V gene is TRBV7-6, the J gene TRBJ2-7; 9 nucleotides align to TRBD1. Looked up from germline, CDR1 is SGHVS and CDR2 is FNYEAQ. The V segment lost 4 bases and the J segment 3 bases; nucleotides outside the gene matches: 7. This CDR3 is built from 15 residues. CDR3 sequence: CASSSPGQGLYEQYF. For the CDR3, the DNA is TGTGCCAGCAGCTCGCCGGGACAGGGACTCTACGAGCAGTACTTC. Full variable domain (rest looked up from reference TRBV7-6 and TRBJ2-7): GAGVSQSPRYKVTKRGQDVALRCDPISGHVSLYWYRQALGQGPEFLTYFNYEAQQDKSGLPNDRFSAERPEGSISTLTIQRTEQRDSAMYRCASSSPGQGLYEQYFGPGTRLTVT.

V gene TRBV5-6 combines with J gene TRBJ2-5; D may be TRBD2 (6 bases). Per the germline V gene, CDR1 is SGHDT and CDR2 is YYEEEE. V lost 4 bases to trimming and J lost 7 bases, with 23 bases between them. The CDR3 is 16 amino acids. CDR3 region: CASSTQYRDLRGTQYF. The CDR3 nucleotides read TGTGCCAGCAGCACCCAATATCGGGACTTGAGGGGGACCCAGTACTTC.

The V call is TRBV5-1, the J call TRBJ2-7; 9 nucleotides agree with TRBD1. The CDR3 has 14 amino acids. Per germline, CDR1 SGHRS and CDR2 YFSETQ. Trimming at V came to 4 bases and at J to 6 bases, leaving 8 bases not matched to a gene. The CDR3 here is CASSVGDRAGEQYF. In DNA, the CDR3 is TGCGCCAGCAGCGTTGGGGACAGGGCTGGCGAGCAGTACTTC.

This chain links TRBV19 with TRBJ2-7; perhaps TRBD2 as D (6 bases). The V gene's germline CDR1 is LNHDA and CDR2 SQIVND (reference sequence). Trimming cost V 3 bases and J 3 bases, with 9 bases left between them. The CDR3 length is 13 residues. CDR3 sequence: CASSIGTVYEQYF. For the CDR3, the DNA is TGTGCCAGTAGTATCGGGACTGTCTACGAGCAGTACTTC.

The rearrangement uses TRBV11-3 and TRBJ2-7; 9 bases line up with TRBD2. The CDR3 is made up of 15 amino acids. CDR1 is SGHNT, CDR2 YENEEA, per germline. J gave up 0 bases and V 6 bases, and 6 bases lay outside the gene matches. CDR3 bases: TGTGCCAGCAGTCAAGGACTAGCGAACTCCTACGAGCAGTACTTC. Protein product: CASSQGLANSYEQYF.

V is TRBV9 and J is TRBJ2-7, with 10 bases matching TRBD1. Trimming cost V 0 bases and J 2 bases; bases outside gene matches: 2. CDR3 length: 15 residues. The V gene's germline CDR1 is SGDLS and CDR2 YYNGEE. As DNA, the CDR3 is TGTGCCAGCAGCGTAGGACAGGGGGCGACCTACGAGCAGTACTTC. Translated, it gives CASSVGQGATYEQYF.

V is TRBV7-9 and J is TRBJ1-1, with D possibly being TRBD1 (6 bases). V lost 4 bases and J 6 bases, leaving 12 bases between the germline ends. Per the germline V gene, CDR1 is SEHNR and CDR2 is FQNEAQ (reference sequence). This CDR3 region has 13 residues. The DNA of the CDR3 is TGTGCCAGCAGCTCCTTACAGGGACCTGAAGCTTTCTTT. Its protein product is CASSSLQGPEAFF.

The chain employs TRBV3-1 (or the pseudogene TRBV3-2) and TRBJ2-1, with 12 bases lining up with TRBD2. This CDR3 region has 17 residues. With 1 base clipped from V and 0 bases from J, the junction kept 1 base outside the gene matches. Germline values: CDR1 LGHDT, CDR2 YNNKEL (reference sequence). The CDR3: CASSQVTSGSSYNEQFF. CDR3 nucleotide sequence: TGTGCCAGCAGCCAAGTGACTAGCGGGAGCTCCTACAATGAGCAGTTCTTC.

J is TRBJ2-3 and V is TRBV3-1 (or the pseudogene TRBV3-2); TRBD2 matches at 7 bases. Germline CDR1 and CDR2: LGHDT and YNNKEL (reference sequence). With 4 bases clipped from V and 5 bases from J, the junction kept 9 bases outside the gene matches. This CDR3 spans 15 amino acids. CDR3 in DNA: TGTGCCAGCAGCCGGCCGTTGGGGGGGGTAGATACGCAGTATTTT. Protein: CASSRPLGGVDTQYF.

The chain joins TRBV7-2 to TRBJ2-3; tentative D call: TRBD1 (7 bases). The CDR3 has 16 residues. The V end lost 5 bases, the J end lost 5 bases, and 20 bases lay between the germline ends. Per germline, CDR1 SGHTA and CDR2 FQGNSA. The CDR3 reads CASSLQGVVGRDTQYF. CDR3 in DNA: TGTGCCAGCAGCCTTCAGGGGGTTGTCGGGAGAGATACGCAGTATTTT.

CDR3 sequence: CASRQGRYSEKLFF. CDR3 nucleotides: TGTGCCAGCAGACAGGGGCGGTATTCTGAAAAACTGTTTTTT. This chain connects TRBV6-5 to TRBJ1-4; 7 nucleotides line up with TRBD1. There are 14 residues in the CDR3. V shed 6 bases, J shed 7 bases, and the junction held 8 bases outside the gene matches. Germline V gene data show CDR1 as MNHEY and CDR2 as SVGAGI.

The chain uses TRBV5-6 and TRBJ1-2, with TRBD1 matching 11 bases. The J segment lost 7 bases and the V segment lost 2 bases, leaving 10 bases of the junction unmatched. Per the germline V gene, CDR1 is SGHDT and CDR2 is YYEEEE. This CDR3 has 16 amino acids. CDR3 nucleotide sequence: TGTGCCAGCAGCTTATACGGGACAGGGGGAAACCGTGGCTACACCTTC. Protein product: CASSLYGTGGNRGYTF.

The chain employs TRBV11-2 and TRBJ2-7; a weak D match, TRBD1 (5 bases). The CDR3 extends over 15 amino acids. The V end was cut by 0 bases, the J end by 1 base, with 10 bases between. Germline CDR1 and CDR2: SGHAT and FQNNGV. The CDR3 loop is CASSLDRAGSYEQYF. For the CDR3, the DNA is TGTGCCAGCAGCTTAGATCGGGCAGGGTCCTACGAGCAGTACTTC.

This rearrangement joins TRBV29-1 to TRBJ2-1; a possible D gene is TRBD1 (5 bases). Trimming took 3 bases from V and 7 from J, leaving 10 bases between them. The CDR3 totals 12 residues. Germline V gene lookup returns CDR1 SQVTM and CDR2 ANQGSEA. The CDR3 reads CSVDRGRNEQFF. CDR3 nucleotides: TGCAGCGTTGATAGGGGTAGAAATGAGCAGTTCTTC.

The genes are TRBV6-6 and TRBJ2-5; unclear D gene. The CDR3 spans 13 residues. Trimming removed 5 bases from V and 0 bases from J, with 7 bases in between. The V gene's germline CDR1 is MNHNY and CDR2 SVGAGI (reference sequence). CDR3 residues: CASSPRNQETQYF. The CDR3 nucleotides read TGTGCCAGCAGTCCTAGGAACCAAGAGACCCAGTACTTC.

The chain recombines TRBV24-1 with TRBJ1-2; D possibly corresponds to TRBD1 (6 bases). Germline CDR1 and CDR2: KGHDR and SFDVKD. The CDR3 covers 13 residues. V was pared by 4 bases and J by 2 bases, with 7 bases between. CDR3 sequence reads: CATSEGGNYGYTF. CDR3 DNA: TGTGCCACCAGTGAAGGGGGAAACTATGGCTACACCTTC.

The chain links TRBV29-1 to TRBJ2-2; 8 bases are a match to TRBD2. The CDR3 contains 16 residues. CDR1 SQVTM and CDR2 ANQGSEA come from the germline V gene. After removal of 5 bases from V and 0 bases from J, the junction contained 8 bases not matched to a gene. CDR3 region: CSVSGGRTTNTGELFF. The CDR3 DNA reads TGCAGCGTTTCTGGCGGGAGGACAACGAACACCGGGGAGCTGTTTTTT.

The CDR3, as DNA: TGTGCCAGTAGTATTCCCTCCGGGACAGGGGTGGGAGAGACCCAGTACTTC. It codes for CASSIPSGTGVGETQYF. The chain carries TRBV19 and TRBJ2-5, with 10 bases identical to TRBD1. CDR1 and CDR2 (germline): LNHDA, SQIVND (reference sequence). The CDR3 consists of 17 residues. V lost 3 bases and J lost 4; bases outside the gene matches: 11.

This chain connects TRBV13 to TRBJ2-5, with D possibly matching TRBD1 (6 bases). Germline CDR1 and CDR2: PRHDT and FYEKMQ (reference sequence). The CDR3 consists of 15 residues. V was cut by 4 bases and J by 3 bases, with 15 bases left in between. The CDR3 sequence is CASSSNLAGEETQYF. In DNA form, the CDR3 reads TGTGCCAGCAGCTCGAATTTAGCAGGGGAAGAGACCCAGTACTTC.

The chain recombines TRBV2 with TRBJ2-5; 14 positions agree with TRBD2. CDR3 length: 16 residues. The V and J ends lost 8 bases and 4 bases, in that order; junction bases with no gene match: 9. The germline gives CDR1 SNHLY, CDR2 FYNNEI. Written as DNA, the CDR3 is TGTGCCAGCGGAGGGACTAGCGGGAGATCTGGAGAGACCCAGTACTTC. Its protein is CASGGTSGRSGETQYF.